What follows describes a single T cell receptor (beta chain). The sample is drawn from a study of T cell changes during pregnancy in multiple sclerosis. Assay used: immunoSEQ multiplex PCR; TCRdb lists only in-frame clones, some missing. In the table there are about 42,000 clones, roughly 96% of which are singletons. V shed 4 bases, J shed 6 bases, and the junction held 10 bases outside the gene matches. This CDR3 is 16 amino acids long. Germline assignment: CDR1 MNHEY and CDR2 SMNVEV (reference sequence). The chain employs TRBV27 and TRBJ2-7, with 12 bases identical to TRBD2. The TCR was taken from a female donor with multiple sclerosis, enrolled in a pregnancy study. The sequences come from peripheral blood, collected in the second trimester of pregnancy. CDR3 nucleotides: TGTGCCAGCAGTTCCCGACTAGCGGGAGTTTGGGCCGAGCAGTACTTC. Its protein product is CASSSRLAGVWAEQYF.